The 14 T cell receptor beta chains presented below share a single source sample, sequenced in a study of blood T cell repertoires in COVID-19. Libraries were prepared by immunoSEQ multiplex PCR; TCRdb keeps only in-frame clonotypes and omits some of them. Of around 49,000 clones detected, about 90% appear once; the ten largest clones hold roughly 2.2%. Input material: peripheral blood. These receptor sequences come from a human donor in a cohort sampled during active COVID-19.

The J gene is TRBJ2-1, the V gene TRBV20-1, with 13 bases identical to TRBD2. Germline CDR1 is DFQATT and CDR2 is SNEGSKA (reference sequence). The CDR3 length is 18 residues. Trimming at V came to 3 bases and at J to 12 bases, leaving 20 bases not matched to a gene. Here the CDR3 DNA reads TGCAGTGCTAGTCCGGGCAGGAAGGGACTAGCGGGAAGGGTAGGGCAGTTCTTC. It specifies CSASPGRKGLAGRVGQFF.

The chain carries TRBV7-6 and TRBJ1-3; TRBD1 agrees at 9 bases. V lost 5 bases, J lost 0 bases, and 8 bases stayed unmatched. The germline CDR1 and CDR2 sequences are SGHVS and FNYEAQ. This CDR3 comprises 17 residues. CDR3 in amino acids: CASSTGDRAYSGNTIYF. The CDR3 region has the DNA TGTGCCAGCAGCACCGGGGACAGGGCCTACTCTGGAAACACCATATATTTT.

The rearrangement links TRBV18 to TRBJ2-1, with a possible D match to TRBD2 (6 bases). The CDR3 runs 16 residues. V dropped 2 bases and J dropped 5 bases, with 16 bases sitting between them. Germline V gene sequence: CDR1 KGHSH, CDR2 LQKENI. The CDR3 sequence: CASSPGIAVGNNEQFF. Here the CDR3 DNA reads TGTGCCAGCTCACCAGGGATAGCGGTCGGAAACAATGAGCAGTTCTTC.

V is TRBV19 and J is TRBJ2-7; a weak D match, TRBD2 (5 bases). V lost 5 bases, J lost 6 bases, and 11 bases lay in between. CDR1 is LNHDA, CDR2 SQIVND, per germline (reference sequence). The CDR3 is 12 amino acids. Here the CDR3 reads CASSPTSGEQYF. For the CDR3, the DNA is TGTGCCAGTAGTCCAACGAGCGGCGAGCAGTACTTC.

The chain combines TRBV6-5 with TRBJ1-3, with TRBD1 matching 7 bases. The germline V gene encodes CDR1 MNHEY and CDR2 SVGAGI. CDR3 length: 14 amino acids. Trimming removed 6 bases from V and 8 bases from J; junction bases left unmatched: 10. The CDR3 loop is CASSRTGPRDTIYF. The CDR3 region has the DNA TGTGCCAGCAGCCGGACAGGACCCAGGGACACCATATATTTT.

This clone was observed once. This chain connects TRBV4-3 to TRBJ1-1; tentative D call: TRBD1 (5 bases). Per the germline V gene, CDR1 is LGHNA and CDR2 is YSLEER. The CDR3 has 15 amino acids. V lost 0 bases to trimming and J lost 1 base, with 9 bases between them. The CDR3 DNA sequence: TGCGCCAGCAGCCAAGAACAGGTCCGGAACACTGAAGCTTTCTTT. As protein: CASSQEQVRNTEAFF.

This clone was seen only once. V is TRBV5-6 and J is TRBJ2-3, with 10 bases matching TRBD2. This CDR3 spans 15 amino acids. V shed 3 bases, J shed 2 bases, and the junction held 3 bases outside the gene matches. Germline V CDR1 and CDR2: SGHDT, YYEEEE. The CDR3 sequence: CASSSLAGVTDTQYF. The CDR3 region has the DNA TGTGCCAGCAGCTCCCTAGCGGGGGTCACAGATACGCAGTATTTT.

The CDR3 here is CASSRRTGNTGELFF. CDR3 nucleotides: TGTGCCAGTAGTCGACGGACAGGGAACACCGGGGAGCTGTTTTTT. The rearrangement uses TRBV19 and TRBJ2-2; 7 positions agree with TRBD1. With V trimmed by 5 bases and J by 1 base, 4 bases remained unmatched. This CDR3 is built from 15 residues. CDR1 is LNHDA and CDR2 is SQIVND in the germline V gene (reference sequence).

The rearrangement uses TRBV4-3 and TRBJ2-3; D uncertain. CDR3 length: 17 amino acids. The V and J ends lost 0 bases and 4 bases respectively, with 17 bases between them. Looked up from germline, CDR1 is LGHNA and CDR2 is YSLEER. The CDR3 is CASSQDSASSGADTQYF. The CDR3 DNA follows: TGCGCCAGCAGCCAAGATAGTGCCAGTTCAGGTGCAGATACGCAGTATTTT.

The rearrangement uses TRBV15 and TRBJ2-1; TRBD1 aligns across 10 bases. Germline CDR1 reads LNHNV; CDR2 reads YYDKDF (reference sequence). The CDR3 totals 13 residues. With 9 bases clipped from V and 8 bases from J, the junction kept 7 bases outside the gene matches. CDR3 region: CATKDRGEDEQFF. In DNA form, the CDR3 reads TGTGCCACGAAGGACAGGGGGGAGGATGAGCAGTTCTTC.

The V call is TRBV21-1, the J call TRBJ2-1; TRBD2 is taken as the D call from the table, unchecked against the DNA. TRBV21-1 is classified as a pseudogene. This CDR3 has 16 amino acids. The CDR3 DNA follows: TGTGCCAGCAGCACAACTAGCGGGGGTTCCTACAATGAGCAGTTCTTC. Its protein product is CASSTTSGGSYNEQFF.

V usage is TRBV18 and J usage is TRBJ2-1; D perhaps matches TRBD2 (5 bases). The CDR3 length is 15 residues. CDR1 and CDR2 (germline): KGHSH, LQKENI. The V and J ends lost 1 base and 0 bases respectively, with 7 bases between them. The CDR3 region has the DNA TGTGCCAGCTCACCACTAGCGACCTCCTACAATGAGCAGTTCTTC. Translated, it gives CASSPLATSYNEQFF.

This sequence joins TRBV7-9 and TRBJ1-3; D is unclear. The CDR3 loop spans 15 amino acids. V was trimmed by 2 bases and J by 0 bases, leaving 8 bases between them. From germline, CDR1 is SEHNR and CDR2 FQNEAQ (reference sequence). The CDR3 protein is CASSLTLSSGNTIYF. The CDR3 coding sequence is TGTGCCAGCAGCTTAACTTTGAGCTCTGGAAACACCATATATTTT.

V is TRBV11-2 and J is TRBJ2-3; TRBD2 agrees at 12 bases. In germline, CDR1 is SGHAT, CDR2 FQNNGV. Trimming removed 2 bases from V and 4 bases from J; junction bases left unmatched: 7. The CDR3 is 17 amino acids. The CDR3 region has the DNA TGTGCCAGCAGCTTACTAGCGGGGGGGAAGCCCTCAGATACGCAGTATTTT. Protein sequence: CASSLLAGGKPSDTQYF. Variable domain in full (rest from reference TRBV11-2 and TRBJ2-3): EAGVAQSPRYKIIEKRQSVAFWCNPISGHATLYWYQQILGQGPKLLIQFQNNGVVDDSQLPKDRFSAERLKGVDSTLKIQPAKLEDSAVYLCASSLLAGGKPSDTQYFGPGTRLTVL.